This TCR beta chain stems from a study of blood T cells in healthy people across ages. The study's findings and limits: Across samples, TCR beta diversity tracked strongly with naive T cell percentage. When set beside aged donors, long-lived donors presented more naive CD4+ cells and higher diversity. Researchers said unsorted PBMCs prevented a conclusive naive versus antigen-experienced comparison.

Then a second PCR, running roughly 7 to 11 cycles, was carried out with a sample-barcoded 5' primer and a J-beta primer mix. TCRdb itself ran the 5' RACE reads through MiXCR, one entry per CDR3 protein. The top ten clones hold 25% to 35% of a sample with around 650,000 distinct CDR3 sequences, roughly 41% of them seen once. About this clonotype: The antigen is not known.

Isolated per sample were at least 7 million PBMCs. Germline lookup yields CDR1 MNHEY and CDR2 SVGEGT. The junction had 8 bases not matched to a gene; V was cut back by 7 bases and J by 2 bases. The CDR3 spans 15 residues. The V gene is TRBV6-2 or TRBV6-3, the J gene TRBJ2-5; 9 nucleotides align to TRBD1. Sequenced sample: blood. The origin of this receptor is a man older than 75 in good health. CDR3 amino acids: CASTRLGQGQETQYF. The CDR3 nucleotides are TGTGCCAGCACTCGGCTTGGACAGGGGCAAGAGACCCAGTACTTC.